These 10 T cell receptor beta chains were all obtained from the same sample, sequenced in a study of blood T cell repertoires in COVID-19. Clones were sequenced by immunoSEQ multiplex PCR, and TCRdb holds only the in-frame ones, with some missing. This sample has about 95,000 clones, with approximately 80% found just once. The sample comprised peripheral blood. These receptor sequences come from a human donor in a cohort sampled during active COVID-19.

The CDR3 region has the DNA TGTGCCAGCAGGTACACAGGGATGAACACTGAAGCTTTCTTT. Encoded protein: CASRYTGMNTEAFF. This rearrangement joins TRBV6-5 to TRBJ1-1, with D perhaps matching TRBD1 (6 bases). Germline V CDR1 and CDR2: MNHEY, SVGAGI. The V end lost 6 bases, the J end lost 0 bases, and 11 bases lay between the germline ends. This CDR3 region has 14 residues.

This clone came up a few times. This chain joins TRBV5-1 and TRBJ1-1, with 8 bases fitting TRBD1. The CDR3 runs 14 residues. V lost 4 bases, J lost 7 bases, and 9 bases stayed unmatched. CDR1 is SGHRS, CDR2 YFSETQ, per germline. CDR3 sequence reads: CASSPDRASGEAFF. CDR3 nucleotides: TGCGCCAGCAGCCCGGACAGGGCGTCTGGTGAAGCTTTCTTT.

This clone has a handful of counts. This chain's CDR3 is CASRRQGDMNTEAFF. The CDR3 DNA reads TGTGCCAGCAGGCGACAGGGTGATATGAACACTGAAGCTTTCTTT. The V call is TRBV6-5, the J call TRBJ1-1, with 7 positions matching TRBD1. The CDR3 totals 15 residues. Trimming cost V 6 bases and J 0 bases; bases outside gene matches: 7. CDR1 is MNHEY and CDR2 is SVGAGI in the germline V gene.

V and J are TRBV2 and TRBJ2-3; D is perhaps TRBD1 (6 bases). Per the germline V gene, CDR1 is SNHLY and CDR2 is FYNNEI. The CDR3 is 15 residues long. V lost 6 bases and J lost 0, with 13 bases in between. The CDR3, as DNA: TGTGCCAGCAGGGGTCAGGGGTTAAGCACAGATACGCAGTATTTT. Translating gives CASRGQGLSTDTQYF. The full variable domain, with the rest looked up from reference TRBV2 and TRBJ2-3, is EPEVTQTPSHQVTQMGQEVILRCVPISNHLYFYWYRQILGQKVEFLVSFYNNEISEKSEIFDDQFSVERPDGSNFTLKIRSTKLEDSAMYFCASRGQGLSTDTQYFGPGTRLTVL.

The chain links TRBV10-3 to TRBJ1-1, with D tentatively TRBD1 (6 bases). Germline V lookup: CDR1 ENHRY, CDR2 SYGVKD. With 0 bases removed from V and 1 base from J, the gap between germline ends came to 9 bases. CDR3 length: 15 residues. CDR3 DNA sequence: TGTGCCATCAGTGAGTCCCCGACAGGGAACACTGAAGCTTTCTTT. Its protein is CAISESPTGNTEAFF.

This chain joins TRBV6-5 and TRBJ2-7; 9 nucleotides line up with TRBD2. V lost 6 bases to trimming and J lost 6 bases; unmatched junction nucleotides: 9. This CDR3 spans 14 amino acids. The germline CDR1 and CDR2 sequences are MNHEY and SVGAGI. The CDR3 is CASSRIAGEVEQYF. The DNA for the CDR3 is TGTGCCAGCAGCCGGATAGCGGGAGAGGTCGAGCAGTACTTC.

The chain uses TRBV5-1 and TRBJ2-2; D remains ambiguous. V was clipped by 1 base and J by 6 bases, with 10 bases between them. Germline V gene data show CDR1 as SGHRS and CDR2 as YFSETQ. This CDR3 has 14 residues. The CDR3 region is CASSLQASSGELFF. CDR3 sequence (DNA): TGCGCCAGCAGCTTGCAGGCCAGCTCCGGGGAGCTGTTTTTT.

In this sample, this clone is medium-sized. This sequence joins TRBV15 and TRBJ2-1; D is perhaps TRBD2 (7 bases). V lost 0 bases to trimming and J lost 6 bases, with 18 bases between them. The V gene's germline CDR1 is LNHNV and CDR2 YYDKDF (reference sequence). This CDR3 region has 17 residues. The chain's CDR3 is CATSRDRGAGFGNEQFF. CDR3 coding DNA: TGTGCCACCAGCAGAGATCGGGGGGCGGGATTTGGCAATGAGCAGTTCTTC. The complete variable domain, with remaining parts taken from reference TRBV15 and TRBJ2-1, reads DAMVIQNPRYQVTQFGKPVTLSCSQTLNHNVMYWYQQKSSQAPKLLFHYYDKDFNNEADTPDNFQSRRPNTSFCFLDIRSPGLGDTAMYLCATSRDRGAGFGNEQFFGPGTRLTVL.

The CDR3 sequence: CASSSVPGGQAKNIQYF. The CDR3 DNA sequence: TGTGCCAGCAGTTCCGTCCCGGGGGGCCAGGCCAAAAACATTCAGTACTTC. The V and J genes are TRBV6-2 or TRBV6-3 and TRBJ2-4; possibly TRBD2 for D (7 bases). The CDR3 covers 17 residues. The ends were cut back, 4 bases at V and 1 base at J, with 17 bases in the middle. Looked up from germline, CDR1 is MNHEY and CDR2 is SVGEGT.

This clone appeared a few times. This CDR3 reads CASSIQVANTGELFF. Written as DNA, the CDR3 is TGTGCCAGTAGTATTCAGGTCGCGAACACCGGGGAGCTGTTTTTT. The chain recombines TRBV19 with TRBJ2-2; D is unresolved. The CDR3 loop spans 15 amino acids. In germline, CDR1 is LNHDA, CDR2 SQIVND (reference sequence). With 3 bases removed from V and 0 bases from J, the gap between germline ends came to 8 bases.